These 31 T cell receptor beta chains came from one sample sequenced in a study of OX40 agonist ivuxolimab in advanced cancers. Produced via immunoSEQ multiplex PCR; TCRdb's table is partial and in-frame only. The repertoire includes roughly 80,000 clones, approximately 86% of them detected once, and around 1.8% sits in the top ten. The material sequenced was CD4+ or CD8+ T cells sorted from blood, taken in a trial of the OX40 agonist ivuxolimab. These receptors all come from an adult with an advanced solid tumor such as melanoma, head and neck, liver or kidney cancer.

The J gene is TRBJ1-2, the V gene TRBV28; D is perhaps TRBD1 (6 bases). CDR1 and CDR2 (germline): MDHEN, SYDVKM. This CDR3 contains 11 residues. Trimming left V 8 bases short and J 8 bases short, with 12 bases between. In DNA form, the CDR3 reads TGTGCCAGCTCAACAGGGAGAGGCTACACCTTC. This sequence encodes CASSTGRGYTF.

The chain carries TRBV18 and TRBJ1-1; no definite D call. V dropped 3 bases and J dropped 0 bases, with 8 bases sitting between them. Germline CDR1 KGHSH, CDR2 LQKENI. The CDR3 extends over 14 amino acids. DNA for the CDR3: TGTGCCAGCTCACCTGAGGAAATGAACACTGAAGCTTTCTTT. Translated: CASSPEEMNTEAFF.

The J gene is TRBJ1-2, the V gene TRBV5-1; no clear D gene. Germline lookup yields CDR1 SGHRS and CDR2 YFSETQ. The CDR3 runs to 14 residues. Trimming took off 4 bases at V and 7 bases at J, with 17 bases between the two ends. The DNA for the CDR3 is TGCGCCAGCAGCCCCCGGGAGTCTGGGCCTGGCTACACCTTC. As protein: CASSPRESGPGYTF.

The CDR3 loop is CSVGLTLDSGDGYTF. CDR3 in DNA: TGCAGCGTCGGACTCACCTTGGACAGCGGCGATGGCTACACCTTC. The chain couples TRBV29-1 to TRBJ1-2, with D tentatively TRBD1 (6 bases). The CDR3 sequence is 15 residues long. Germline assignment: CDR1 SQVTM and CDR2 ANQGSEA. V shed 6 bases and J shed 6 bases, with 23 bases lying between them. Based on the CDR3 plus reference TRBV29-1 and TRBJ1-2, the full variable domain is SAVISQKPSRDICQRGTSLTIQCQVDSQVTMMFWYRQQPGQSLTLIATANQGSEATYESGFVIDKFPISRPNLTFSTLTVSNMSPEDSSIYLCSVGLTLDSGDGYTFGSGTRLTVV.

This clone occurred once. The chain joins TRBV28 to TRBJ1-2; D ambiguous. The CDR3 contains 12 residues. Germline CDR1 reads MDHEN; CDR2 reads SYDVKM. V dropped 5 bases and J dropped 4 bases, with 8 bases sitting between them. The CDR3 sequence: CASSTNFYGYTF. As DNA, the CDR3 is TGTGCCAGCAGTACGAACTTCTATGGCTACACCTTC.

This clone occurred once. The CDR3 sequence: CASSWGQGANQPQHF. The CDR3 coding sequence is TGTGCCAGCAGCTGGGGACAGGGGGCGAATCAGCCCCAGCATTTT. The V call is TRBV28, the J call TRBJ1-5; TRBD1 aligns across 12 bases. This CDR3 comprises 15 residues. Germline trimming cut 6 bases from V and 4 bases from J; bases unmatched to any gene: 4. CDR1 MDHEN and CDR2 SYDVKM come from the germline V gene. Based on the CDR3 plus reference TRBV28 and TRBJ1-5, the full variable domain is DVKVTQSSRYLVKRTGEKVFLECVQDMDHENMFWYRQDPGLGLRLIYFSYDVKMKEKGDIPEGYSVSREKKERFSLILESASTNQTSMYLCASSWGQGANQPQHFGDGTRLSIL.

Regarding this clone: Other nucleotide sequences from this sample produce the same CDR3. The chain links TRBV6-1 to TRBJ1-3, with D possibly matching TRBD1 (5 bases). CDR1 and CDR2 (germline): MNHNS, SASEGT. Trimming took 8 bases from V and 4 from J, leaving 6 bases between them. The CDR3 extends over 11 amino acids. Written as DNA, the CDR3 is TGTGCCAGCTGGGGGGGAAACACCATATATTTT. Protein product: CASWGGNTIYF.

The J gene is TRBJ1-5, the V gene TRBV19, with 10 bases matching TRBD1. The CDR3 runs 13 residues. Germline loops: CDR1 LNHDA, CDR2 SQIVND (reference sequence). After removal of 11 bases from V and 6 bases from J, the junction contained 7 bases not matched to a gene. Here the CDR3 DNA reads TGTGCCTCCGGGACAGGGGTTGGTCAGCCCCAGCATTTT. Translating gives CASGTGVGQPQHF.

The chain combines TRBV6-1 with TRBJ1-2; no clear D. Germline V lookup: CDR1 MNHNS, CDR2 SASEGT. V was clipped by 4 bases and J by 5 bases, with 8 bases between them. The CDR3 has 12 amino acids. The CDR3 reads CASSGTLYGYTF. The CDR3 DNA is TGTGCCAGCAGTGGGACCTTATATGGCTACACCTTC.

This rearrangement joins TRBV19 to TRBJ2-7, with TRBD2 identical over 11 bases. Germline V gives CDR1 LNHDA, CDR2 SQIVND (reference sequence). Unmatched junction bases numbered 5, after V lost 3 bases and J lost 4 bases. This CDR3 is built from 15 residues. The CDR3 reads CASSILAGGHYEQYF. As DNA, the CDR3 is TGTGCCAGTAGTATCCTAGCGGGGGGACATTACGAGCAGTACTTC.

This chain joins TRBV2 and TRBJ2-5; a weak D match, TRBD1 (6 bases). This CDR3 has 13 amino acids. The V gene's germline CDR1 is SNHLY and CDR2 FYNNEI. Trimming took off 7 bases at V and 9 bases at J, with 18 bases between the two ends. The CDR3 here is CASTPLGATAQYF. DNA for the CDR3: TGTGCCAGCACCCCTTTGGGGGCGACGGCCCAGTACTTC.

This clone showed up just once. The rearrangement joins TRBV2 to TRBJ2-7, with 11 bases fitting TRBD1. Germline lookup yields CDR1 SNHLY and CDR2 FYNNEI. With V trimmed by 4 bases and J by 0 bases, 11 bases remained unmatched. CDR3 length equals 18 residues. Written as DNA, the CDR3 is TGTGCCAGCAGTGGAAGGAGGTCCGGGACAGGGGGCTCCTACGAGCAGTACTTC. It codes for CASSGRRSGTGGSYEQYF.

This rearrangement joins TRBV12-5 to TRBJ2-7; the match to TRBD2 covers 11 bases. CDR1 is LGHNT and CDR2 is FRNRAP in the germline V gene. The CDR3 is made up of 16 amino acids. V trimming: 2 bases; J trimming: 6 bases; junction bases outside the gene matches: 9. CDR3 loop: CASGLKGLAGGPEQYF. CDR3 coding DNA: TGTGCTAGTGGTTTGAAGGGGCTAGCGGGGGGTCCCGAGCAGTACTTC.

V is TRBV28 and J is TRBJ2-3; 7 bases line up with TRBD2. The CDR3 sequence is 13 residues long. With V trimmed by 11 bases and J by 1 base, 6 bases remained unmatched. Germline values: CDR1 MDHEN, CDR2 SYDVKM. CDR3 DNA: TGTGCCCTCCGGGACTACCGCACAGATACGCAGTATTTT. As protein: CALRDYRTDTQYF.

The CDR3 loop reads CASSDGQYGEKLFF. The CDR3 region has the DNA TGTGCCAGCAGCGACGGACAGTACGGTGAAAAACTGTTTTTT. The chain couples TRBV14 to TRBJ1-4, with D perhaps TRBD1 (6 bases). Germline V lookup: CDR1 SGHDN, CDR2 FVKESK. V lost 5 bases and J 7 bases, leaving 14 bases between the germline ends. The CDR3 is 14 residues long.

The CDR3 DNA reads as TGCGCCAGCAGCCAAAATCTGGGCTCTGGAAACACCATATATTTT. Amino acids: CASSQNLGSGNTIYF. The chain employs TRBV4-3 and TRBJ1-3; D is unresolved. CDR3 size: 15 residues. Germline CDR1 LGHNA, CDR2 YSLEER. Trimming cost V 2 bases and J 0 bases, with 8 bases left between them.

This chain joins TRBV27 and TRBJ2-2; 9 bases are a match to TRBD2. Looked up from germline, CDR1 is MNHEY and CDR2 is SMNVEV (reference sequence). The CDR3 has 18 residues. The V and J ends lost 0 bases and 7 bases, in that order; junction bases with no gene match: 12. The CDR3 spells CASSLSLGLAHRGGELFF. CDR3 coding DNA: TGTGCCAGCAGTTTATCGTTGGGACTAGCCCATCGGGGCGGGGAGCTGTTTTTT.

The V and J genes are TRBV4-3 and TRBJ2-1, with D possibly TRBD2 on 6 matching bases. The V end lost 3 bases, the J end lost 6 bases, and 21 bases lay between the germline ends. CDR1 is LGHNA and CDR2 is YSLEER in the germline V gene. This CDR3 is built from 17 residues. CDR3 DNA: TGCGCCAGCAGCCAGATGCTGGTAGCGGTAATCCCCAATGAGCAGTTCTTC. Amino acids: CASSQMLVAVIPNEQFF.

The chain has TRBV5-4 and TRBJ1-3; D gene uncertain. The CDR3 extends over 13 amino acids. Trimming stripped 4 bases from V and 2 bases from J, with 7 bases between. CDR1 and CDR2 (germline): SGHNT, YYREEE (reference sequence). CDR3 residues: CASSLPPGNTIYF. In nucleotides, the CDR3 is TGTGCCAGCAGCCTACCCCCTGGAAACACCATATATTTT. Full variable domain (rest looked up from reference TRBV5-4 and TRBJ1-3): ETGVTQSPTHLIKTRGQQVTLRCSSQSGHNTVSWYQQALGQGPQFIFQYYREEENGRGNFPPRFSGLQFPNYSSELNVNALELDDSALYLCASSLPPGNTIYFGEGSWLTVV.

The J gene is TRBJ2-5, the V gene TRBV7-8; the match to TRBD1 covers 8 bases. Trimming removed 6 bases from V and 4 bases from J; junction bases left unmatched: 4. The CDR3 is 13 amino acids. The V gene's germline CDR1 is SGHVS and CDR2 FQNEAQ. CDR3 bases: TGTGCCAGCAGACCAGGGGGCGGAGAGACCCAGTACTTC. Protein: CASRPGGGETQYF.

The chain recombines TRBV19 with TRBJ2-5; D tentatively reads TRBD1 or TRBD2 (5 bases each). Germline V gene lookup returns CDR1 LNHDA and CDR2 SQIVND (reference sequence). This CDR3 has 15 amino acids. Deletions cut 7 bases from V and 5 bases from J, with 20 bases between. The CDR3 is CASTSIGAGMETQYF. The CDR3 DNA reads as TGTGCCAGTACCTCCATCGGGGCAGGGATGGAGACCCAGTACTTC.

CDR3 sequence reads: CASSRDRGRGGSNQPQHF. CDR3 coding DNA: TGTGCCAGCAGCCGGGACAGGGGGCGAGGTGGGAGCAATCAGCCCCAGCATTTT. J is TRBJ1-5 and V is TRBV5-8; TRBD1 matches 12 bases. The CDR3 is made up of 18 amino acids. V lost 4 bases, J lost 1 base, and 9 bases stayed unmatched. CDR1 and CDR2 from the germline V gene are SGHTS and YDEGEE.

This clone was seen a single time. The CDR3 spells CATSRGDRGEGSNQPQHF. The DNA of the CDR3 is TGTGCCACCAGCAGAGGGGACAGGGGCGAAGGAAGCAATCAGCCCCAGCATTTT. The rearrangement uses TRBV15 and TRBJ1-5, with 10 bases that match TRBD1. Germline trimming cut 1 base from V and 1 base from J; bases unmatched to any gene: 7. Germline assignment: CDR1 LNHNV and CDR2 YYDKDF (reference sequence). This CDR3 has 18 amino acids. Looking up the rest from reference TRBV15 and TRBJ1-5 gives the full variable domain: DAMVIQNPRYQVTQFGKPVTLSCSQTLNHNVMYWYQQKSSQAPKLLFHYYDKDFNNEADTPDNFQSRRPNTSFCFLDIRSPGLGDTAMYLCATSRGDRGEGSNQPQHFGDGTRLSIL.

The chain is built from TRBV15 and TRBJ1-5, with a tentative D call TRBD1 (6 bases). The CDR3 consists of 15 residues. V shed 6 bases and J shed 0 bases, with 12 bases lying between them. In germline, CDR1 is LNHNV, CDR2 YYDKDF (reference sequence). CDR3 in amino acids: CATRKRTASNQPQHF. The CDR3, as DNA: TGTGCCACCAGAAAGAGGACAGCTAGCAATCAGCCCCAGCATTTT.

This sequence joins TRBV27 and TRBJ1-1, with unresolved D. Germline values: CDR1 MNHEY, CDR2 SMNVEV (reference sequence). The CDR3 consists of 13 residues. Trimming took 4 bases from V and 3 from J, leaving 9 bases between them. CDR3 in amino acids: CASSWQGDTEAFF. CDR3 DNA: TGTGCCAGCAGTTGGCAAGGAGACACTGAAGCTTTCTTT.

The genes are TRBV5-4 and TRBJ1-4; a weak D match, TRBD1 (6 bases). CDR1 and CDR2 from the germline V gene are SGHNT and YYREEE (reference sequence). V lost 7 bases, J lost 7 bases, and 17 bases lay in between. The CDR3 is 14 residues long. As DNA, the CDR3 is TGTGCCAGCGGACTCGGGGGGCGCAGTGAAAAACTGTTTTTT. Protein product: CASGLGGRSEKLFF.

The rearrangement uses TRBV27 and TRBJ2-5, with TRBD2 matching over 8 bases. Gene TRBJ2-7 matches the end of the DNA better, so the J call may be wrong. The CDR3 has 13 amino acids. Germline V lookup: CDR1 MNHEY, CDR2 SMNVEV (reference sequence). The CDR3 DNA follows: TGTGCCAGCAAAGCGGGGGACCGCTACGAGCAGTACTTC. Translated, it gives CASKAGDRYEQYF.

This clone was found a few times. The chain joins TRBV6-1 to TRBJ2-2, with D hard to call. The germline CDR1 and CDR2 sequences are MNHNS and SASEGT. CDR3 length equals 15 residues. The germline V and J ends were trimmed by 3 bases and 3 bases, with 11 bases remaining between them. CDR3 DNA: TGTGCCAGCAGTGATAGGCCGGCGGACACCGGGGAGCTGTTTTTT. It specifies CASSDRPADTGELFF.

This chain connects TRBV25-1 to TRBJ1-5, with unresolved D. This CDR3 is built from 12 residues. V dropped 6 bases and J dropped 6 bases, with 9 bases sitting between them. Per germline, CDR1 MGHDK and CDR2 SYGVNS. The CDR3 region has the DNA TGTGCCAGCAGGGCGGGCAGTCAGCCCCAGCATTTT. This codes for CASRAGSQPQHF.

This clone was recorded once. The chain has TRBV5-8 and TRBJ2-7; 8 nucleotides align to TRBD1. In germline, CDR1 is SGHTS, CDR2 YDEGEE. The CDR3 consists of 15 residues. Losses at the gene ends were 1 base for V and 4 bases for J; bases not matched to a gene: 7. The CDR3 DNA reads as TGTGCCAGCAGCTTGTCAGGGACAGGAATTTACGAGCAGTACTTC. This gives the protein CASSLSGTGIYEQYF.

The chain joins TRBV4-2 to TRBJ2-2; 8 positions match TRBD1. V gave up 4 bases and J gave up 2 bases; unmatched junction bases: 21. CDR1 LGHNA and CDR2 YNFKEQ come from the germline V gene. There are 21 residues in the CDR3. The CDR3 DNA follows: TGTGCCAGCAGCCCCCGGTCGGATATAGGCCGGGACAGGACTAACACCGGGGAGCTGTTTTTT. Translation gives CASSPRSDIGRDRTNTGELFF.